This T cell receptor (beta chain) is from a study of cytomegalovirus exposure and HLA in healthy donors. Study observations and caveats: At a 0.05 false discovery rate, a later analysis found 18,000 or so TCR beta sequences to be associated with HLA alleles.

The PCR was carried out with 60 Vbeta primers and 13 Jbeta primers. Sequenced by immunoSEQ multiplex PCR; TCRdb stores in-frame clones only, minus some. The sample records roughly 150,000 clones, 70% to 80% being singletons. This clone was recorded a few times. Its antigen is not identified. This CDR3 contains 14 residues. V lost 0 bases to trimming and J lost 7 bases; unmatched junction nucleotides: 1. The germline CDR1 and CDR2 sequences are SEHNR and FQNEAQ (reference sequence). The chain couples TRBV7-9 to TRBJ1-5; 9 bases align to TRBD1. The source material was PBMCs. The sequence derives from a man in his forties or fifties in good health and CMV-seronegative. Here the CDR3 reads CASSLADRGQPQHF. For the CDR3, the DNA is TGTGCCAGCAGCTTAGCGGACAGGGGACAGCCCCAGCATTTT.